Following are 23 T cell receptor beta chains from one sample sequenced in a study of cytomegalovirus exposure and HLA in healthy donors listed by TCRdb under 2017. The library was built by means of the immunoSEQ multiplex PCR assay. For the multiplex PCR, a mixture combining 60 forward primers for TCR Vbeta segments and 13 reverse primers for TCR Jbeta segments was used. TCRdb re-hosts the immuneACCESS table, in-frame sequences only. Its copies lack some clones; in the studies checked, an unresolved V gene accounts for under half of them, and the cause for the rest is not known. The table for this sample lists 160,000 or so clones; about four fifths of them were counted only once. Around 9.1% of the sample is held by the ten biggest clonotypes. The sequenced sample consisted of PBMCs. These receptors all stem from a male donor in good health and CMV-seropositive.

V is TRBV4-1 and J is TRBJ1-4; D gene uncertain. V was cut by 5 bases and J by 6 bases, with 16 bases left in between. From germline, CDR1 is MGHRA and CDR2 YSYEKL. This CDR3 comprises 15 residues. The CDR3 is CASSKGAGRDEKLFF. In DNA, the CDR3 is TGCGCCAGCAGCAAGGGAGCGGGGAGGGATGAAAAACTGTTTTTT.

CDR3 loop: CASSDRQTRGNQPQHF. The CDR3 DNA is TGTGCCAGCAGTGATAGACAGACGAGAGGCAATCAGCCCCAGCATTTT. This chain connects TRBV6-1 to TRBJ1-5; TRBD1 is a possible D gene (5 bases). V lost 3 bases, J lost 2 bases, and 14 bases lay in between. This CDR3 has 16 residues. In germline, CDR1 is MNHNS, CDR2 SASEGT.

The chain joins TRBV5-5 to TRBJ1-1, with D possibly matching TRBD1 (6 bases). Trimming shortened V by 7 bases and J by 5 bases, and 15 bases separated the two germline ends. The CDR3 has 13 amino acids. CDR1 SGHKS and CDR2 YYEKEE come from the germline V gene (reference sequence). The CDR3 sequence is CASDGGAETEAFF. CDR3 DNA sequence: TGTGCCAGCGACGGGGGGGCTGAGACTGAAGCTTTCTTT. Full variable domain (remainder filled in from reference TRBV5-5 and TRBJ1-1): DAGVTQSPTHLIKTRGQQVTLRCSPISGHKSVSWYQQVLGQGPQFIFQYYEKEERGRGNFPDRFSARQFPNYSSELNVNALLLGDSALYLCASDGGAETEAFFGQGTRLTVV.

With respect to this clone: An end of the junction does not agree with germline; a read error may underlie this. The genes are TRBV4-2 and TRBJ2-6, with a tentative D call TRBD1 (6 bases). The CDR3 has 17 amino acids. Germline V gene data show CDR1 as LGHNA and CDR2 as YNFKEQ. CDR3: CASSQAQGSSGANGLTF. CDR3 in DNA: TGTGCCAGCAGCCAGGCACAGGGATCCTCTGGGGCCAACGGCCTGACTTTC.

V is TRBV28 and J is TRBJ2-1, with 15 bases lining up with TRBD2. In germline, CDR1 is MDHEN, CDR2 SYDVKM. The CDR3 length is 13 residues. J was trimmed by 9 bases and V by 11 bases; bases with no gene match: 5. Here the CDR3 DNA reads TGTGCCGGAGGACTAGCGGGAGGGTTTGAGCAGTTCTTC. Its translation: CAGGLAGGFEQFF. Drawing the rest from reference TRBV28 and TRBJ2-1, the complete variable domain is DVKVTQSSRYLVKRTGEKVFLECVQDMDHENMFWYRQDPGLGLRLIYFSYDVKMKEKGDIPEGYSVSREKKERFSLILESASTNQTSMYLCAGGLAGGFEQFFGPGTRLTVL.

This clone was recorded only once. V is TRBV5-1 and J is TRBJ2-3; 10 bases map to TRBD2. Per the germline V gene, CDR1 is SGHRS and CDR2 is YFSETQ. The CDR3 spans 16 residues. The J segment lost 4 bases and the V segment lost 2 bases, leaving 7 bases of the junction unmatched. The CDR3 loop is CASSFPAGGGADTQYF. As DNA, the CDR3 is TGCGCCAGCAGCTTTCCAGCGGGGGGGGGTGCAGATACGCAGTATTTT.

V gene TRBV28 combines with J gene TRBJ1-6; the D is unclear. The germline CDR1 and CDR2 sequences are MDHEN and SYDVKM. The CDR3 consists of 16 residues. V lost 4 bases and J lost 0, with 10 bases in between. The CDR3 sequence: CASSSLSSSYNSPLHF. The CDR3 coding sequence is TGTGCCAGCAGTTCCCTTAGCAGCTCCTATAATTCACCCCTCCACTTT.

The rearrangement joins TRBV7-6 to TRBJ2-3; D gene ambiguous. This CDR3 is built from 15 residues. The germline V gene has CDR1 SGHVS and CDR2 FNYEAQ. V lost 5 bases and J 0 bases, leaving 12 bases between the germline ends. In DNA, the CDR3 is TGTGCCAGCAGCCCCCTTGCGCTTAGCACAGATACGCAGTATTTT. Protein: CASSPLALSTDTQYF. The full variable domain, completed using reference TRBV7-6 and TRBJ2-3, is GAGVSQSPRYKVTKRGQDVALRCDPISGHVSLYWYRQALGQGPEFLTYFNYEAQQDKSGLPNDRFSAERPEGSISTLTIQRTEQRDSAMYRCASSPLALSTDTQYFGPGTRLTVL.

The DNA of the CDR3 is TGTGCCAGCAGCTTAGCCGGGGACAGGGGGCGAAGCAATCAGCCCCAGCATTTT. Its translation: CASSLAGDRGRSNQPQHF. The chain joins TRBV7-2 to TRBJ1-5; 12 nucleotides align to TRBD1. The CDR3 extends over 18 amino acids. Germline lookup yields CDR1 SGHTA and CDR2 FQGNSA. V lost 0 bases to trimming and J lost 1 base; unmatched junction nucleotides: 4.

The chain has TRBV19 and TRBJ2-1; TRBD2 matches 13 bases. The CDR3 totals 15 residues. In germline, CDR1 is LNHDA, CDR2 SQIVND (reference sequence). J lost 9 bases, V lost 5 bases, and 7 bases had no gene match. CDR3 nucleotides: TGTGCCAGTAGTTCCGGGACTAGCGGGAACAGTGAGCAGTTCTTC. Its translation is CASSSGTSGNSEQFF.

The rearrangement joins TRBV30 to TRBJ1-1; a weak D match, TRBD1 (6 bases). Trimming pared 3 bases from V and 5 bases from J, leaving 10 bases between. The CDR3 covers 12 residues. CDR1 is GTSNPN and CDR2 is SVGIG in the germline V gene (reference sequence). The CDR3 region has the DNA TGTGCCTGGAGGGGGGCGAAGACTGAAGCTTTCTTT. Encoded protein: CAWRGAKTEAFF.

The V gene is TRBV7-8, the J gene TRBJ2-2, with 9 nucleotides matching TRBD2. Germline CDR1 is SGHVS and CDR2 is FQNEAQ. This CDR3 has 14 residues. Trimming took 5 bases from V and 6 from J; bases not matched to a gene: 4. CDR3 DNA sequence: TGTGCCAGCAGCATGCGGGAGGGAGCCGGGGAGCTGTTTTTT. This encodes CASSMREGAGELFF.

Comment on this clone: Different DNA sequences within this sample yield the same CDR3. The chain couples TRBV5-1 to TRBJ1-2, with D perhaps TRBD1 (6 bases). V was pared by 3 bases and J by 2 bases, with 8 bases between. This CDR3 spans 13 amino acids. Germline V gene data show CDR1 as SGHRS and CDR2 as YFSETQ. Here the CDR3 DNA reads TGCGCCAGCAGCTCTGGACAGAACTATGGCTACACCTTC. Amino acids: CASSSGQNYGYTF.

Only one count was recorded for this clone. The CDR3: CASSLDGGTRETQYF. The DNA for the CDR3 is TGCGCCAGCAGCTTGGACGGCGGGACCCGGGAGACCCAGTACTTC. J is TRBJ2-5 and V is TRBV5-1; a weak D match, TRBD2 (6 bases). Germline assignment: CDR1 SGHRS and CDR2 YFSETQ. Trimming stripped 0 bases from V and 5 bases from J, with 14 bases between. This CDR3 is built from 15 residues.

This clone was picked up a small number of times. This chain links TRBV5-8 with TRBJ1-1; D gene ambiguous. The CDR3 loop spans 13 amino acids. The germline CDR1 and CDR2 sequences are SGHTS and YDEGEE. Between the trimmed V and J ends, which lost 1 base and 2 bases, there was a span of 6 bases. CDR3 in amino acids: CASSLFSNTEAFF. DNA for the CDR3: TGTGCCAGCAGCTTGTTCAGTAACACTGAAGCTTTCTTT.

A word on this clone: The germline gene is not matched at one end of the junction; a read error may be the cause. The chain links TRBV6-5 to TRBJ1-2; the D gene is possibly TRBD1 (5 bases). CDR1 and CDR2 (germline): MNHEY, SVGAGI. CDR3 length: 14 amino acids. As DNA, the CDR3 is TGTGCCAGCAGTTACTCAAGACAGAACTTTGGCTACACCTTC. Its protein product is CASSYSRQNFGYTF.

The chain recombines TRBV5-1 with TRBJ2-7; 8 bases fit TRBD1. V shed 1 base and J 0 bases; nucleotides not matched to a gene: 3. This CDR3 comprises 15 residues. CDR1 SGHRS and CDR2 YFSETQ come from the germline V gene. CDR3 sequence (DNA): TGCGCCAGCAGCTTGCAGGGGGCAGTCTCCTACGAGCAGTACTTC. Its protein product is CASSLQGAVSYEQYF.

This chain links TRBV30 with TRBJ2-7, with 8 bases that match TRBD2. Germline V CDR1 and CDR2: GTSNPN, SVGIG (reference sequence). V dropped 7 bases and J dropped 4; count of bases not matched to a gene: 12. The CDR3 totals 14 residues. CDR3 in amino acids: CASSGLGNQYEQYF. The CDR3 DNA sequence: TGTGCCTCCTCGGGACTAGGGAATCAATACGAGCAGTACTTC.

The chain employs TRBV27 and TRBJ2-6; 7 positions match TRBD2. V was clipped by 5 bases and J by 0 bases; unmatched bases: 10. CDR3 length: 18 residues. The germline gives CDR1 MNHEY, CDR2 SMNVEV (reference sequence). CDR3 region: CASSPLQGGLSGANVLTF. Here the CDR3 DNA reads TGTGCCAGCAGTCCCCTGCAGGGAGGGCTCTCTGGGGCCAACGTCCTGACTTTC.

The chain uses TRBV7-9 and TRBJ1-6, with D possibly TRBD1 on 6 matching bases. Trimming cost V 5 bases and J 10 bases, with 21 bases left between them. CDR1 is SEHNR and CDR2 is FQNEAQ in the germline V gene (reference sequence). This CDR3 spans 16 amino acids. The CDR3 region is CASSQKEGRGYSPLHF. The CDR3 nucleotides are TGTGCCAGCAGCCAGAAAGAAGGCAGGGGATACTCACCCCTCCACTTT.

The chain is built from TRBV6-1 and TRBJ1-1; D remains unclear. Germline CDR1 and CDR2: MNHNS and SASEGT. The CDR3 has 13 amino acids. Trimming removed 5 bases from V and 0 bases from J, with 7 bases in between. DNA for the CDR3: TGTGCCAGCAGTTATCGCGTGAACACTGAAGCTTTCTTT. It specifies CASSYRVNTEAFF.

Comment on this clone: Germline is not matched at one junction end, which may reflect a read error. The V call is TRBV30, the J call TRBJ2-6, with D tentatively TRBD1 (5 bases). This CDR3 is built from 13 residues. Germline loops: CDR1 GTSNPN, CDR2 SVGIG (reference sequence). CDR3 DNA sequence: TGTGCCTGGAAACAGCCTGGGGCCAACGGCCTGACTTTC. Translation gives CAWKQPGANGLTF.

The chain joins TRBV30 to TRBJ1-2; no firm D call. The length of the CDR3 is 12 residues. Germline values: CDR1 GTSNPN, CDR2 SVGIG (reference sequence). V was shortened by 0 bases and J by 5 bases, with 7 bases between the two germline ends. The chain's CDR3 is CAWSVGGYGYTF. In DNA, the CDR3 is TGTGCCTGGAGTGTGGGAGGGTATGGCTACACCTTC.